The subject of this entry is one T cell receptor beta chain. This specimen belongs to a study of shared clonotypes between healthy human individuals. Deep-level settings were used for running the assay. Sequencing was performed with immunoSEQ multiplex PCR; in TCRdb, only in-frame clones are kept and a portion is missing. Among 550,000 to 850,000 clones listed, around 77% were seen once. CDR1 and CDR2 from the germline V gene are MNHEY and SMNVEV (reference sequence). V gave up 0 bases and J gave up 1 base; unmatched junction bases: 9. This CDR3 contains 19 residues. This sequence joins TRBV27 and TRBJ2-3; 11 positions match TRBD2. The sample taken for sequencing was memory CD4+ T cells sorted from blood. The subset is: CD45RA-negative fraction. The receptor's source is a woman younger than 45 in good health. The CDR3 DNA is TGTGCCAGCAGTTTATCGGGGCTAGCGGGAGGCCCGCGCACAGATACGCAGTATTTT. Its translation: CASSLSGLAGGPRTDTQYF.